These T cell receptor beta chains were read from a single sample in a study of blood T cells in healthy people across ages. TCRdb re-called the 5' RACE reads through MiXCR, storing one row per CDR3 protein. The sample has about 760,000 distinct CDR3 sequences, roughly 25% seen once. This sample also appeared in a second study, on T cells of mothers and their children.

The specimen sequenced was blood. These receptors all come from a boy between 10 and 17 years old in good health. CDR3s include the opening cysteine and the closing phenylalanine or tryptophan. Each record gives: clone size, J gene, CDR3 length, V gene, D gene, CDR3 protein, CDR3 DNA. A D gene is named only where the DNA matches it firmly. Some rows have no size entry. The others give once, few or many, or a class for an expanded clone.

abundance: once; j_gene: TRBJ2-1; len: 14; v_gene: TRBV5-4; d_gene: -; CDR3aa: CASSAGAGRNEQFF; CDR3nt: TGTGCCAGCAGCGCCGGGGCAGGGAGGAATGAGCAGTTCTTC
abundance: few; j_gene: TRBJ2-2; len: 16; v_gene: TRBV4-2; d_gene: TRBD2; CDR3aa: CASSLGGLADTGELFF; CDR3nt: TGTGCCAGCAGCCTAGGGGGACTAGCGGACACCGGGGAGCTGTTTTTT
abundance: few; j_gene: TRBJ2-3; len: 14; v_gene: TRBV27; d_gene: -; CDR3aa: CASTSNRATDTQYF; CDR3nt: TGTGCCAGCACGTCTAACAGGGCGACAGATACGCAGTATTTT
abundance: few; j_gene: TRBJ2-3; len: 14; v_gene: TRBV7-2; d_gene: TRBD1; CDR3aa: CASSYRGRTDTQYF; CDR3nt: TGTGCCAGCAGCTACAGGGGGCGAACAGATACGCAGTATTTT
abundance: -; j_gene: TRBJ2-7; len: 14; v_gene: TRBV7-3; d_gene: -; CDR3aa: CANPNGGPYYEQYF; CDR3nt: TGTGCCAACCCAAACGGCGGACCCTACTACGAGCAGTACTTC
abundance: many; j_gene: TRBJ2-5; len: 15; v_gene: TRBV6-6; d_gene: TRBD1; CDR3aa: CASSYSGGPQETQYF; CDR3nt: TGTGCCAGCAGTTATTCAGGGGGCCCCCAAGAGACCCAGTACTTC
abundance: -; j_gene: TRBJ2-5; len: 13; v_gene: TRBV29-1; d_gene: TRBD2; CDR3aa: CSVDSGRVETQYF; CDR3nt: TGCAGCGTTGATAGCGGGAGGGTAGAGACCCAGTACTTC
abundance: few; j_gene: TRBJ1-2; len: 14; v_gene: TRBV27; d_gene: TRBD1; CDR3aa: CASSLAGQGNGYTF; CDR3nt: TGTGCCAGCAGTTTAGCGGGACAGGGGAATGGCTACACCTTC
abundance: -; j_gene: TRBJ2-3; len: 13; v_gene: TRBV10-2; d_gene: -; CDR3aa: CASSEGRWDTQYF; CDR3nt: TGCGCCAGCAGTGAGGGGCGATGGGATACGCAGTATTTT
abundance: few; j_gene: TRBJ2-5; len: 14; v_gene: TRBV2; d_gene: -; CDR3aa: CASSEGGAQETQYF; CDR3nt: TGTGCCAGCAGTGAAGGTGGGGCCCAAGAGACCCAGTACTTC
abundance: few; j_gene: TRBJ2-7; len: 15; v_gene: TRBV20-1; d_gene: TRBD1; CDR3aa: CSAQPHRGRSYEQYF; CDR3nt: TGCAGTGCGCAACCCCACAGGGGAAGGAGCTACGAGCAGTACTTC
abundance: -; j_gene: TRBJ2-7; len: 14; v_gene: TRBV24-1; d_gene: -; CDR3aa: CATSDQSRSYEQYF; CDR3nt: TGTGCCACCAGTGATCAATCCCGCTCCTACGAGCAGTACTTC